A selection of T cell receptor beta chains follows, all from one sample in a study of spatial heterogeneity in lung cancer. TCRdb used MiXCR to reprocess the 5' RACE reads, holding one entry per CDR3 protein. The table lists tens of thousands of distinct CDR3 sequences, roughly 7% of them singletons, with approximately 2.6% in the top ten. Material: PBMCs, obtained at surgery. These receptors came from a female donor with early-stage non-small cell lung cancer. Each CDR3 is given with its conserved first and last residue. The D gene is left open where the match is weak. Clone size is not always given. Where it is, it says once, few, many or a class for expanded clones.

V: TRBV7-7
D: TRBD1
J: TRBJ2-1
size: few
CDR3: CASSFDRGSYNEQFF
DNA: TGTGCCAGCAGCTTTGACAGGGGCTCCTACAATGAGCAGTTCTTC

V: TRBV18
D: .
J: TRBJ2-3
size: few
CDR3: CASSQPGLISTDTQYF
DNA: TGTGCCAGCTCGCAACCGGGACTGATAAGCACAGATACGCAGTATTTT

V: TRBV7-6
D: .
J: TRBJ2-7
size: many
CDR3: CASSLLGIDYEQYF
DNA: TGTGCCAGCAGCTTACTGGGTATCGACTACGAGCAGTACTTC

V: TRBV9
D: .
J: TRBJ2-5
size: many
CDR3: CASSVGISFQETQYF
DNA: TGTGCCAGCAGCGTAGGGATCTCCTTTCAAGAGACCCAGTACTTC

V: TRBV7-9
D: .
J: TRBJ1-1
size: .
CDR3: CASSLESRGLGEAFF
DNA: TGTGCCAGCAGCTTAGAGTCCCGGGGGCTGGGTGAAGCTTTCTTT

V: TRBV5-5
D: .
J: TRBJ1-6
size: many
CDR3: CASSVRGDSPLHF
DNA: TGTGCCAGCAGCGTAAGGGGGGATTCACCCCTCCACTTT

V: TRBV6-2/TRBV6-3
D: .
J: TRBJ2-2
size: many
CDR3: CASSFFLDRTGELFF
DNA: TGTGCCAGCAGTTTCTTCCTAGACCGCACCGGGGAGCTGTTTTTT

V: TRBV2
D: .
J: TRBJ1-6
size: few
CDR3: CASSEDRFNSPLHF
DNA: TGTGCCAGCAGCGAGGACAGATTTAATTCACCCCTCCACTTT

V: TRBV7-7
D: .
J: TRBJ2-5
size: many
CDR3: CASSSSDGETQYF
DNA: TGTGCTAGCAGCTCTTCGGATGGAGAGACCCAGTACTTC

V: TRBV7-2
D: .
J: TRBJ1-2
size: few
CDR3: CASSSSNYGYTF
DNA: TGTGCCAGCAGCTCCAGCAATTATGGCTACACCTTC

V: TRBV20-1
D: .
J: TRBJ2-7
size: many
CDR3: CSARDTRGSYEQYF
DNA: TGCAGTGCTAGAGATACCAGGGGATCCTACGAGCAGTACTTC

V: TRBV7-2
D: .
J: TRBJ2-7
size: many
CDR3: CASSLGLGVASEQYF
DNA: TGTGCCAGCAGCTTGGGGCTAGGGGTAGCGTCTGAGCAGTACTTC

V: TRBV20-1
D: .
J: TRBJ1-6
size: many
CDR3: CSATRGTLGSPLHF
DNA: TGCAGTGCTACAAGGGGAACCCTTGGGTCACCCCTCCACTTT

V: TRBV29-1
D: TRBD1
J: TRBJ2-1
size: few
CDR3: CSVDWGTGYNEQFF
DNA: TGCAGCGTTGATTGGGGGACAGGGTATAATGAGCAGTTCTTC

V: TRBV2
D: .
J: TRBJ2-1
size: many
CDR3: CASKRPSGYNEQFF
DNA: TGTGCCAGTAAGAGGCCCAGCGGCTACAATGAGCAGTTCTTC

V: TRBV18
D: .
J: TRBJ2-3
size: many
CDR3: CASSPGDPDTQYF
DNA: TGTGCCAGCTCACCAGGGGATCCAGATACGCAGTATTTT

V: TRBV28
D: .
J: TRBJ1-3
size: many
CDR3: CASSPGSSGNTIYF
DNA: TGTGCCAGCAGTCCCGGGAGCTCTGGAAACACCATATATTTT

V: TRBV28
D: .
J: TRBJ2-7
size: many
CDR3: CASSGAGVGIWEEQYF
DNA: TGTGCCAGCAGTGGGGCAGGAGTGGGGATCTGGGAGGAGCAGTACTTC

V: TRBV7-2
D: .
J: TRBJ1-2
size: .
CDR3: CASSLNRNYGYTF
DNA: TGTGCCAGCAGCTTAAATCGGAACTATGGCTACACCTTC

V: TRBV19
D: .
J: TRBJ2-7
size: .
CDR3: CASSISGASYEQYF
DNA: TGTGCCAGTAGTATATCGGGTGCCTCCTACGAGCAGTACTTC